Described below is a single TCR beta chain sequence and its context. This specimen belongs to a study of blood T cell repertoires in COVID-19. Repertoires were generated with immunoSEQ multiplex PCR, while TCRdb's copy carries only in-frame clones and drops some. The sample has roughly 200,000 clones, about 87% seen once. Specimen: peripheral blood. The sequence came from a man aged 35 to 55 with active or convalescent COVID-19.

The CDR3 spells CASSLQRQGGRMNTEAFF. The CDR3 bases are TGTGCCAGCAGCTTACAAAGGCAGGGGGGAAGAATGAACACTGAAGCTTTCTTT. V gene TRBV7-9 combines with J gene TRBJ1-1; TRBD1 matches 7 bases. Per germline, CDR1 SEHNR and CDR2 FQNEAQ (reference sequence). The CDR3 spans 18 residues. V was pared by 2 bases and J by 0 bases, with 12 bases of the junction left unmatched.